By sample fraction, the clone carrying this T cell receptor (beta chain) is large. Its antigen remains unidentified. The CDR3 totals 14 residues. J gave up 2 bases and V 6 bases, and 3 bases lay outside the gene matches. The sorted Tregs were CD4+CD25+CD127-/low cells. TRBV12-4/TRBJ1-2 clonotypes were amplified with adaptor-ligated barcode primers. TCRdb reprocessed the multiplex PCR reads with MiXCR, giving one entry per CDR3 protein. The sample carries over 90 distinct CDR3 sequences, about 20% recorded once. Study outcomes and limitations: In terms of TCR gene usage, tumor memory CD4+ T cells clustered together with blood and lymph node memory CD4+ cells, as well as with lymph node naive CD4+ cells. Under 2.1% of tumor Treg sequences matched blood Tregs or memory cells. Tumor-infiltrating Treg TCR alpha and beta sequences overlapped most with tumor naive CD4+ T cells, then blood naive.

The sequencing sample was made of tumor-infiltrating Tregs sorted from the breast tumor. The chain employs TRBV12-3 or TRBV12-4 and TRBJ1-2; TRBD1 matches 10 bases. The origin of this receptor is a female donor with breast cancer. The CDR3 loop is CASRPGQGNYGYTF. DNA for the CDR3: TGTGCCAGCAGGCCGGGACAGGGGAACTATGGCTACACCTTC.